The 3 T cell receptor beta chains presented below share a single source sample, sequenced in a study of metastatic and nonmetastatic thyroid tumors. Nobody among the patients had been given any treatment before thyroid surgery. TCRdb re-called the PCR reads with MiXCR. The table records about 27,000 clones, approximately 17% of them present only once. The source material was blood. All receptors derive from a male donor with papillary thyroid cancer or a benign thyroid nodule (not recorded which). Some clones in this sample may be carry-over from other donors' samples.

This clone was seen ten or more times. CDR3 region: CASSHTGEGSPLHF. The CDR3 DNA is TGTGCCAGCAGCCACACAGGGGAGGGCTCACCCCTCCACTTT. This chain links TRBV4-2 with TRBJ1-6, with 7 bases lining up with TRBD1. Germline V gene data show CDR1 as LGHNA and CDR2 as YNFKEQ. This CDR3 spans 14 amino acids. The ends lost 3 bases at V and 10 bases at J; junction bases unmatched: 6.

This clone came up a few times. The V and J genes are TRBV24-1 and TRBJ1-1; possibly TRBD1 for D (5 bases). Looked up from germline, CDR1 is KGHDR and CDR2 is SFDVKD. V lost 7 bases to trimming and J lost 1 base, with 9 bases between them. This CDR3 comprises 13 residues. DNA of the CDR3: TGTGCCACCAGCCCTGGGGGGAACACTGAAGCTTTCTTT. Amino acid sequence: CATSPGGNTEAFF.

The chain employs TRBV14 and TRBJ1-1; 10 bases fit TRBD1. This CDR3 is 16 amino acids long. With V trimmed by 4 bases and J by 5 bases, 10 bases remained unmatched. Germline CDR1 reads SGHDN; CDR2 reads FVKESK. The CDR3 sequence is CASSPPLTGGRTEAFF. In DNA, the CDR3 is TGTGCCAGCAGCCCCCCCCTGACAGGGGGCAGAACTGAAGCTTTCTTT.